The present T cell receptor (beta chain) was sequenced within a study of cytomegalovirus exposure and HLA in healthy donors. The PCR employed 60 Vbeta primers together with 13 Jbeta primers. Some clones are missing from TCRdb's copy, which holds only in-frame ones; the method was immunoSEQ multiplex PCR. The sample yields 75,000 to 100,000 clones, just over 75% seen once. Germline V gene data show CDR1 as SEHNR and CDR2 as FQNEAQ (reference sequence). The CDR3 has 15 amino acids. Germline trimming cut 5 bases from V and 0 bases from J; bases unmatched to any gene: 6. This sequence originates from a man under 40 in good health and CMV-seronegative. The V and J genes are TRBV7-9 and TRBJ2-5, with 7 bases fitting TRBD2. The sample consisted of PBMCs. CDR3 in amino acids: CASSLSGEYQETQYF. CDR3 DNA sequence: TGTGCCAGCAGCCTAAGCGGGGAGTACCAAGAGACCCAGTACTTC.